The T cell receptor beta chain described here comes from a study of T cells in Graves' hyperthyroidism and ophthalmopathy. Study at large: Upon initial diagnosis and before any treatment, peripheral blood was collected.

RNA transcripts were the template for amplifying TCR beta CDR3 regions. First-round RT-PCR with HTBI primers amplified the TCR CDR3 region. TCRdb analysed the multiplex PCR reads with MiXCR anew, one entry per CDR3 protein. The sample includes approximately 640,000 distinct CDR3 sequences, roughly a sixth of them seen just once. What was sequenced was blood. The source of this sequence is a man aged 45-60 years with Graves' hyperthyroidism.

The CDR3 coding sequence is TGTGCCACCAGCAGGGAACTAGCGGGAGAAAGGGATACGCAGTATTTT. This encodes CATSRELAGERDTQYF. This chain connects TRBV15 to TRBJ2-3, with TRBD2 identical over 11 bases. In germline, CDR1 is LNHNV, CDR2 YYDKDF (reference sequence). V was pared by 3 bases and J by 6 bases, with 8 bases of the junction left unmatched. The CDR3 consists of 16 residues.